A selection of T cell receptor beta chains follows, all from one sample in a study of a mutant IDH1 vaccine in newly diagnosed glioma. TCRdb's copy holds only in-frame clones and misses some; the assay was immunoSEQ multiplex PCR. The sample lists some 60,000 clones, about 90% occurring once. These TCRs are of unknown antigen specificity. Sequencing was performed on PBMCs, taken from a glioma patient whose treatment included an IDH1 peptide vaccine. The receptors were gathered from a man aged 40-49 years with glioma. Both conserved end residues are part of each CDR3. D genes are given only for firm matches. Expanded clones are given a class, and other clones once, few, many or no size at all.

13 | - | - | TRBJ2-7 | TRBV11-3 | CASSFKAGVEQYF | TGTGCCAGCAGTTTCAAAGCAGGGGTCGAGCAGTACTTC
13 | - | - | TRBJ1-3 | TRBV28 | CASRISSGNTIYF | TGTGCCAGCAGGATAAGCTCTGGAAACACCATATATTTT
17 | - | - | TRBJ1-4 | TRBV19 | CASSILGQPPTNEKLFF | TGTGCCAGTAGTATCCTGGGTCAGCCTCCAACTAATGAAAAACTGTTTTTT
13 | - | - | TRBJ2-5 | TRBV7-2 | CASSKLVRETQYF | TGTGCCAGCAGCAAACTAGTGCGGGAGACCCAGTACTTC
13 | TRBD2 | - | TRBJ2-7 | TRBV4-1 | CASSLREGPEQYF | TGCGCCAGCAGCCTGCGGGAGGGCCCCGAGCAGTACTTC
14 | - | - | TRBJ2-3 | TRBV7-6 | CASADGGGSDTQYF | TGTGCTAGCGCGGACGGTGGCGGGTCCGATACGCAGTATTTT
17 | - | once | TRBJ1-2 | TRBV5-6 | CASSLVLGQLNDGGYTF | TGTGCCAGCAGCTTGGTACTGGGGCAGCTTAACGATGGTGGCTACACCTTC
14 | - | - | TRBJ2-7 | TRBV19 | CATSIRNSLYEQYF | TGTGCCACCTCGATTAGGAACTCTCTCTACGAGCAGTACTTC
13 | - | few | TRBJ2-7 | TRBV4-2 | CASSLAGGNEQYF | TGTGCCAGCAGCCTCGCCGGGGGTAACGAGCAGTACTTC
14 | - | few | TRBJ2-7 | TRBV4-2 | CASSPRGRSYEQYF | TGTGCCAGCAGCCCCCGAGGGAGAAGCTACGAGCAGTACTTC
15 | TRBD1 | - | TRBJ1-2 | TRBV14 | CASSLTGGANYGYTF | TGTGCCAGCAGCCTTACAGGGGGAGCTAACTATGGCTACACCTTC
16 | TRBD2 | - | TRBJ2-5 | TRBV27 | CASSLGASGSRETQYF | TGTGCCAGCAGTTTAGGGGCTAGCGGGAGTCGGGAGACCCAGTACTTC
16 | TRBD2 | - | TRBJ2-1 | TRBV5-5 | CASSLTPGTSVQGQFF | TGTGCCAGCAGCTTGACTCCCGGGACTAGCGTCCAAGGGCAGTTCTTC
15 | TRBD1 | - | TRBJ1-1 | TRBV5-3 | CARRRAGGKDTEAFF | TGTGCCAGAAGGCGAGCAGGGGGCAAGGACACTGAAGCTTTCTTT
15 | - | - | TRBJ2-1 | TRBV21-1 | CARTTVEGPFNEQFF | TGTGCCAGGACTACCGTGGAGGGTCCCTTCAATGAGCAGTTCTTC
15 | - | few | TRBJ2-3 | TRBV5-1 | CASGGISSEGDTQYF | TGCGCCAGCGGGGGGATCTCTTCCGAGGGAGATACGCAGTATTTT
15 | - | - | TRBJ2-3 | TRBV4-2 | CASSQLIESTDTQYF | TGTGCCAGCAGCCAGCTAATAGAATCCACAGATACGCAGTATTTT
16 | TRBD1 | few | TRBJ1-2 | TRBV28 | CASSLAAGGFSYGYTF | TGTGCCAGCAGTTTAGCGGCAGGGGGTTTCTCATATGGCTACACCTTC
14 | - | - | TRBJ2-7 | TRBV9 | CASSSNRGGDEQYF | TGTGCCAGCAGCTCTAACAGGGGGGGCGACGAGCAGTACTTC
11 | TRBD1 | - | TRBJ2-7 | TRBV20-1 | CSARQGYEQYF | TGCAGTGCGAGACAGGGGTACGAGCAGTACTTC
13 | - | - | TRBJ2-1 | TRBV9 | CASSPGSDNEQFF | TGTGCCAGCAGCCCCGGGTCAGACAATGAGCAGTTCTTC
14 | - | - | TRBJ1-1 | TRBV6-1 | CASSDQMTVTEAFF | TGTGCCAGCAGTGATCAAATGACGGTCACTGAAGCTTTCTTT
12 | TRBD1 | once | TRBJ1-2 | TRBV27 | CASRGTVYGYTF | TGTGCCAGCAGGGGGACAGTCTATGGCTACACCTTC
15 | - | - | TRBJ1-4 | TRBV6-5 | CASSYSRAGPEKLFF | TGTGCCAGCAGTTACTCTAGGGCCGGACCTGAAAAACTGTTTTTT
14 | TRBD1 | - | TRBJ1-1 | TRBV7-8 | CASSWEQGAGEAFF | TGTGCCAGCAGTTGGGAGCAGGGGGCTGGTGAAGCTTTCTTT
16 | - | once | TRBJ2-7 | TRBV19 | CASSWGTSSRPYEQYF | TGTGCCAGTAGTTGGGGGACCTCCTCGAGGCCCTACGAGCAGTACTTC
10 | - | - | TRBJ1-1 | TRBV29-1 | CSVTGTEAFF | TGCAGCGTTACCGGCACTGAAGCTTTCTTT
13 | - | - | TRBJ1-3 | TRBV6-5 | CASSPPGENTIYF | TGTGCCAGCAGTCCTCCTGGGGAAAACACCATATATTTT
16 | TRBD1 | - | TRBJ2-7 | TRBV7-2 | CASSLMGRTGDYEQYF | TGTGCCAGCAGCTTAATGGGGAGGACAGGGGACTACGAGCAGTACTTC
14 | TRBD1 | - | TRBJ1-2 | TRBV5-1 | CASSRTGVRDGYTF | TGCGCCAGCAGCCGGACAGGGGTGAGAGATGGCTACACCTTC
14 | - | - | TRBJ2-2 | TRBV9 | CASSVSPGPGELFF | TGTGCCAGCAGCGTCTCCCCTGGGCCCGGGGAGCTGTTTTTT
15 | - | - | TRBJ2-7 | TRBV7-2 | CASSLVSSAGYEQYF | TGTGCCAGCAGCTTAGTTTCTAGCGCGGGCTACGAGCAGTACTTC